The subject of this entry is one TCR beta chain. This sample is part of a study of control samples from healthy donors and cancer patients. Libraries were prepared by immunoSEQ multiplex PCR; TCRdb keeps only in-frame clonotypes and omits some of them. The table shows 200,000 to 250,000 clones, with roughly 94% occurring only once. Sequences were obtained from blood. The origin of this receptor is a middle-aged man in good health.

CDR3 sequence reads: CASSQAIGGGIDTQYF. As DNA, the CDR3 is TGCGCCAGCAGCCAAGCCATCGGGGGGGGGATAGATACGCAGTATTTT. The chain joins TRBV4-3 to TRBJ2-3, with 8 nucleotides matching TRBD2. This CDR3 contains 16 residues. Germline V gene sequence: CDR1 LGHNA, CDR2 YSLEER. J lost 5 bases, V lost 1 base, and 8 bases had no gene match.